Presented here are 27 T cell receptor beta chains from one specimen sequenced in a study of blood T cell repertoires in COVID-19. The table came from immunoSEQ multiplex PCR; TCRdb's copy has only in-frame clones and leaves some out. The repertoire consists of about 87,000 clones, with approximately 89% occurring once and the leading ten covering 5% to 5.5%. Sequenced sample: peripheral blood. These receptors originate from a woman older than 75 with active COVID-19.

This clone was seen only a few times. J is TRBJ1-5 and V is TRBV6-2 or TRBV6-3; TRBD1 agrees at 10 bases. The V segment lost 2 bases and the J segment 2 bases; nucleotides outside the gene matches: 9. The V gene's germline CDR1 is MNHEY and CDR2 SVGEGT. This CDR3 has 18 residues. CDR3 nucleotide sequence: TGTGCCAGCAGTTACCGACGGGACAGGGGTGCTGGCAATCAGCCCCAGCATTTT. It yields the protein CASSYRRDRGAGNQPQHF.

This CDR3 reads CASSVGSNEQFF. DNA for the CDR3: TGTGCCAGCAGCGTAGGCAGCAATGAGCAGTTCTTC. The rearrangement uses TRBV9 and TRBJ2-1; D is undetermined. The CDR3 is 12 residues long. Trimming took 0 bases from V and 6 from J, leaving 4 bases between them. Per the germline V gene, CDR1 is SGDLS and CDR2 is YYNGEE.

The J gene is TRBJ2-5, the V gene TRBV9, with D perhaps matching TRBD2 (5 bases). The CDR3 is 12 residues long. Trimming shortened V by 4 bases and J by 7 bases, and 11 bases separated the two germline ends. CDR1 and CDR2 from the germline V gene are SGDLS and YYNGEE. The CDR3 reads CASSPHEGTQYF. CDR3 sequence (DNA): TGTGCCAGCAGCCCCCACGAGGGGACCCAGTACTTC.

The gene calls are TRBV12-3 or TRBV12-4 and TRBJ1-6; D possibly corresponds to TRBD1 (6 bases). Trimming removed 6 bases from V and 10 bases from J, with 13 bases in between. The CDR3 runs 13 residues. The DNA of the CDR3 is TGTGCCAGCAGCACACAGGGTTGGTCACCCCTCCACTTT. Its protein product is CASSTQGWSPLHF.

In DNA form, the CDR3 reads TGCAGTGCCAGTCATCAGGGGATAACTGAAGCTTTCTTT. Translating it yields CSASHQGITEAFF. V and J are TRBV20-1 and TRBJ1-1; D perhaps matches TRBD1 (6 bases). Per the germline V gene, CDR1 is DFQATT and CDR2 is SNEGSKA (reference sequence). V lost 6 bases to trimming and J lost 5 bases, with 16 bases between them. The CDR3 runs to 13 residues.

The chain combines TRBV12-3 or TRBV12-4 with TRBJ1-2, with D tentatively TRBD1 (6 bases). CDR3 length equals 13 residues. V was clipped by 5 bases and J by 4 bases, with 11 bases between them. The chain's CDR3 is CASSRGRAYGYTF. CDR3 DNA: TGTGCCAGCAGTAGGGGGAGGGCCTATGGCTACACCTTC.

This clone was observed a handful of times. V and J are TRBV5-1 and TRBJ2-5; 11 nucleotides line up with TRBD1. Germline V lookup: CDR1 SGHRS, CDR2 YFSETQ. V lost 4 bases, J lost 1 base, and 6 bases stayed unmatched. CDR3 size: 16 residues. The chain's CDR3 is CASSVTGTGGQETQYF. Here the CDR3 DNA reads TGCGCCAGCAGCGTTACCGGGACAGGGGGCCAAGAGACCCAGTACTTC.

Only a few counts were recorded for this clone. The chain carries TRBV2 and TRBJ2-3, with 11 bases fitting TRBD2. The germline gives CDR1 SNHLY, CDR2 FYNNEI. The CDR3 has 14 amino acids. V shed 10 bases and J 2 bases; nucleotides not matched to a gene: 5. CDR3 DNA sequence: TGTGCCACCCTAGCGGGAGGTTTCACAGATACGCAGTATTTT. Translated, it gives CATLAGGFTDTQYF. The whole variable domain, remainder taken from reference TRBV2 and TRBJ2-3, is EPEVTQTPSHQVTQMGQEVILRCVPISNHLYFYWYRQILGQKVEFLVSFYNNEISEKSEIFDDQFSVERPDGSNFTLKIRSTKLEDSAMYFCATLAGGFTDTQYFGPGTRLTVL.

The chain uses TRBV7-3 and TRBJ2-3; possibly TRBD2 for D (6 bases). The CDR3 runs 14 residues. The germline gives CDR1 SGHTA, CDR2 FQGTGA. V gave up 0 bases and J gave up 6 bases, with 10 bases separating them. The CDR3 loop reads CASSLTGGVDTQYF. The CDR3, as DNA: TGTGCCAGCAGCTTAACTGGCGGGGTTGATACGCAGTATTTT.

This clone has a single count. The chain has TRBV18 and TRBJ1-1; D is perhaps TRBD1 (5 bases). In germline, CDR1 is KGHSH, CDR2 LQKENI. The CDR3 consists of 14 residues. Trimming pared 5 bases from V and 5 bases from J, leaving 15 bases between. The CDR3 nucleotides read TGTGCCAGCTCAGCCGTGGACAAATCAACTGAAGCTTTCTTT. Protein: CASSAVDKSTEAFF.

The CDR3 region has the DNA TGTGCCAGCTCACCACCGGGACAGGGCGGTGAAAAACTGTTTTTT. It encodes CASSPPGQGGEKLFF. V gene TRBV18 combines with J gene TRBJ1-4, with TRBD1 matching 9 bases. Germline V gives CDR1 KGHSH, CDR2 LQKENI. CDR3 length equals 15 residues. Germline trimming cut 0 bases from V and 7 bases from J; bases unmatched to any gene: 3.

The chain employs TRBV19 and TRBJ2-6; 7 positions match TRBD1. Germline V CDR1 and CDR2: LNHDA, SQIVND (reference sequence). With V trimmed by 8 bases and J by 4 bases, 8 bases remained unmatched. The CDR3 consists of 15 residues. The CDR3 sequence is CASRYRGVGANVLTF. CDR3 sequence (DNA): TGTGCCAGTCGGTACAGGGGAGTGGGGGCCAACGTCCTGACTTTC.

The chain has TRBV29-1 and TRBJ2-3; the D is unclear. V was shortened by 2 bases and J by 1 base, with 10 bases between the two germline ends. Germline CDR1 SQVTM, CDR2 ANQGSEA. The CDR3 runs 14 residues. CDR3 region: CSVESLSRTDTQYF. For the CDR3, the DNA is TGCAGCGTTGAATCTCTTAGCCGCACAGATACGCAGTATTTT.

CDR3 sequence (DNA): TGTGCCAGCAGCAAACCGGACAGGGCGCTCTGTCATGGCTACACCTTC. Amino acids: CASSKPDRALCHGYTF. The chain recombines TRBV21-1 with TRBJ1-2; TRBD1 is the table's D call and was not checked against the DNA. TRBV21-1 represents a pseudogene. The CDR3 loop spans 16 amino acids.

The V gene is TRBV7-2, the J gene TRBJ1-5; 12 bases fit TRBD1. The germline V gene has CDR1 SGHTA and CDR2 FQGNSA. There are 16 residues in the CDR3. V dropped 4 bases and J dropped 6; count of bases not matched to a gene: 7. CDR3 in amino acids: CASSSGQGAGIQPQHF. CDR3 sequence (DNA): TGTGCCAGCAGCTCGGGACAGGGGGCTGGTATTCAGCCCCAGCATTTT.

This clone was seen a few times. J is TRBJ2-1 and V is TRBV9; possible D gene TRBD2, 6 bases. Germline values: CDR1 SGDLS, CDR2 YYNGEE. Trimming took 8 bases from V and 9 from J, leaving 21 bases between them. CDR3 length: 14 amino acids. In DNA form, the CDR3 reads TGTGCCAGTTCAGCCCTCGGTACTAGCTTTGAGCAGTTCTTC. It is translated as CASSALGTSFEQFF.

The V call is TRBV28, the J call TRBJ1-2; no firm D call. The CDR3 spans 15 residues. The germline gives CDR1 MDHEN, CDR2 SYDVKM. V was pared by 4 bases and J by 7 bases, with 19 bases between. Here the CDR3 DNA reads TGTGCCAGCAGTTCTCCTTTCACGGGAGTTGCTGGCTACACCTTC. It codes for CASSSPFTGVAGYTF.

The chain links TRBV19 to TRBJ1-1; 11 bases agree with TRBD1. Germline loops: CDR1 LNHDA, CDR2 SQIVND (reference sequence). The CDR3 is made up of 19 amino acids. Trimming at V came to 6 bases and at J to 3 bases, leaving 18 bases not matched to a gene. CDR3 nucleotides: TGTGCCAGTAGAACCACGGGACAGGGGGTTGCGAGGTGGGACACTGAAGCTTTCTTT. It codes for CASRTTGQGVARWDTEAFF.

CDR3 in amino acids: CASLVAQGQSNYGYTF. CDR3 DNA sequence: TGTGCCAGTCTCGTCGCCCAGGGACAGTCTAACTATGGCTACACCTTC. The chain combines TRBV19 with TRBJ1-2; 7 positions match TRBD1. V was clipped by 8 bases and J by 0 bases; unmatched bases: 12. The CDR3 extends over 16 amino acids. The germline V gene has CDR1 LNHDA and CDR2 SQIVND (reference sequence).

This CDR3 is CASSRLAIVNADTQYF. The CDR3 DNA reads TGTGCCAGCAGTCGTCTAGCGATCGTTAACGCAGATACGCAGTATTTT. The chain has TRBV2 and TRBJ2-3; weak D call: TRBD2 (6 bases). The CDR3 loop spans 16 amino acids. Trimming shortened V by 5 bases and J by 4 bases, and 19 bases separated the two germline ends. Germline values: CDR1 SNHLY, CDR2 FYNNEI.

V usage is TRBV10-3 and J usage is TRBJ2-1, with TRBD1 as a possible D gene (6 bases). The CDR3 runs to 13 residues. V dropped 11 bases and J dropped 5 bases, with 16 bases sitting between them. The germline V gene encodes CDR1 ENHRY and CDR2 SYGVKD. CDR3 sequence: CASRTDFDNEQFF. Written as DNA, the CDR3 is TGTGCCTCCCGGACAGATTTCGACAATGAGCAGTTCTTC.

The chain uses TRBV6-5 and TRBJ1-6, with D possibly TRBD1 on 6 matching bases. Deletions cut 6 bases from V and 9 bases from J, with 18 bases between. Per germline, CDR1 MNHEY and CDR2 SVGAGI. The CDR3 has 15 residues. CDR3 in amino acids: CASSQNRVSASPLHF. The CDR3 nucleotides are TGTGCCAGCAGCCAGAACAGGGTATCTGCTTCACCCCTCCACTTT.

This sequence joins TRBV7-3 and TRBJ2-1, with TRBD2 identical over 8 bases. Germline lookup yields CDR1 SGHTA and CDR2 FQGTGA. Trimming at V came to 4 bases and at J to 8 bases, leaving 1 base not matched to a gene. This CDR3 is built from 12 residues. The CDR3, as DNA: TGTGCCAGCAGCTACGGGGGGGATGAGCAGTTCTTC. Amino acid sequence: CASSYGGDEQFF.

The V gene is TRBV12-5, the J gene TRBJ2-2; 11 nucleotides align to TRBD2. Germline V gene lookup returns CDR1 LGHNT and CDR2 FRNRAP. The CDR3 sequence is 16 residues long. The J segment lost 6 bases and the V segment lost 5 bases, leaving 8 bases of the junction unmatched. In DNA, the CDR3 is TGTGCTAGTGGTACCATAGCGGGAGGGTTTCCCGGGGAGCTGTTTTTT. Its protein product is CASGTIAGGFPGELFF.

The rearrangement uses TRBV5-1 and TRBJ2-1, with D unresolved. V was trimmed by 1 base and J by 10 bases, leaving 12 bases between them. The CDR3 totals 13 residues. The germline gives CDR1 SGHRS, CDR2 YFSETQ. As DNA, the CDR3 is TGCGCCAGCAGCTTGTTCGAGGAGAGGGAGCAGTTCTTC. Translated: CASSLFEEREQFF.

The rearrangement links TRBV9 to TRBJ2-7, with unresolved D. V dropped 0 bases and J dropped 0 bases, with 7 bases sitting between them. The CDR3 is 14 residues long. From germline, CDR1 is SGDLS and CDR2 YYNGEE. This CDR3 reads CASSVDHSSYEQYF. CDR3 bases: TGTGCCAGCAGCGTAGACCACAGCTCCTACGAGCAGTACTTC.

This CDR3 is CASSPRTSGNQETQYF. DNA for the CDR3: TGCGCCAGCAGCCCCCGGACTAGCGGGAACCAAGAGACCCAGTACTTC. The chain combines TRBV5-1 with TRBJ2-5; 12 nucleotides line up with TRBD2. The germline CDR1 and CDR2 sequences are SGHRS and YFSETQ. The CDR3 is made up of 16 amino acids. The junction had 4 bases not matched to a gene; V was cut back by 4 bases and J by 0 bases.